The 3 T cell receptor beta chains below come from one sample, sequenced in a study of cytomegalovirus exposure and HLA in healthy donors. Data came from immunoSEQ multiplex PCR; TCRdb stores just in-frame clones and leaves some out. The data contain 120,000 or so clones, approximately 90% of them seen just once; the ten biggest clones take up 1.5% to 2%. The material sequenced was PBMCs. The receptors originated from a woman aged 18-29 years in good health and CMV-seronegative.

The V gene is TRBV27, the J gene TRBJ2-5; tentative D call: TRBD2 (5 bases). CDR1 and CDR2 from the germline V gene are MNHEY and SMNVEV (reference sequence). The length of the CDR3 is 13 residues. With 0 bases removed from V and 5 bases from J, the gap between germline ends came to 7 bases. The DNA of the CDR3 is TGTGCCAGCAGTTTATCGAGGGCGGAGACCCAGTACTTC. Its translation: CASSLSRAETQYF.

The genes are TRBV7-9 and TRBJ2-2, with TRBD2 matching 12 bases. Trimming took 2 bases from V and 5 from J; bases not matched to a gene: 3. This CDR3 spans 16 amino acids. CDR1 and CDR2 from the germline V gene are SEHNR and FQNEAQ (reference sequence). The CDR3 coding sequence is TGTGCCAGCAGCTTACTAGCGGGAGGGGCGACCGGGGAGCTGTTTTTT. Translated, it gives CASSLLAGGATGELFF.

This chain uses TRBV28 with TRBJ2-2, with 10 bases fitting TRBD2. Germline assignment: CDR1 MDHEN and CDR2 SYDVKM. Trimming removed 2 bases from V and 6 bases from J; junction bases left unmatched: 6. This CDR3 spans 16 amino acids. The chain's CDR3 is CASSLGLAGVAGELFF. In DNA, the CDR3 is TGTGCCAGCAGTTTAGGTCTAGCGGGAGTGGCCGGGGAGCTGTTTTTT.